This T cell receptor beta chain is drawn from a study of blood T cell repertoires in COVID-19. About the study: Specimens from acute and convalescent COVID-19 originated in the United States, Italy and Spain.

CDR3 length: 14 amino acids. The V gene lost 2 bases and the J gene lost 2 bases, with 9 bases spanning the gap. Germline loops: CDR1 MGHRA, CDR2 YSYEKL. Libraries were prepared by immunoSEQ multiplex PCR; TCRdb keeps only in-frame clonotypes and omits some of them. The table has approximately 400,000 clones, approximately 88% seen once. This clone showed up just once. This sequence originates from a man aged 35-49 years with acute or convalescent COVID-19. This chain uses TRBV4-1 with TRBJ1-2, with D uncertain. Sequencing was carried out using peripheral blood. The CDR3 region is CASSQTPKNYGYTF. The CDR3 DNA is TGCGCCAGCAGCCAAACACCCAAAAACTATGGCTACACCTTC.